The 32 T cell receptor beta chains listed next were all sequenced from one sample in a study of technical replicates of blood from several donors. TCRdb keeps only in-frame clones here, not all; method: immunoSEQ multiplex PCR. The sample contains roughly 82,000 clones, about 93% of which appear only once. Sequenced material: T cells isolated from PBMCs. The receptors were sampled from a human donor in good health.

This clone was recorded once. The genes are TRBV6-5 and TRBJ1-5; possibly TRBD1 for D (6 bases). Germline values: CDR1 MNHEY, CDR2 SVGAGI. This CDR3 contains 15 residues. V was shortened by 3 bases and J by 7 bases, with 16 bases between the two germline ends. CDR3 DNA: TGTGCCAGCAGTTATAAGGCAGGGGTAGGGCAGCCCCAGCATTTT. This sequence encodes CASSYKAGVGQPQHF.

The V call is TRBV10-3, the J call TRBJ1-5, with 8 bases aligning to TRBD1. Per germline, CDR1 ENHRY and CDR2 SYGVKD. Trimming at V came to 0 bases and at J to 7 bases, leaving 11 bases not matched to a gene. The CDR3 consists of 17 residues. CDR3: CAISESRRTGTEQPQHF. The DNA for the CDR3 is TGTGCCATCAGTGAGTCTAGGAGGACAGGGACGGAGCAGCCCCAGCATTTT.

This clone was counted between two and nine times. The V call is TRBV29-1, the J call TRBJ2-7; 9 bases map to TRBD2. V was clipped by 0 bases and J by 3 bases; unmatched bases: 9. The V gene's germline CDR1 is SQVTM and CDR2 ANQGSEA. The CDR3 runs to 16 residues. CDR3 protein: CSVEDSKAGGDYEQYF. The CDR3 nucleotides read TGCAGCGTTGAAGACTCGAAAGCGGGGGGTGACTACGAGCAGTACTTC.

The rearrangement links TRBV7-9 to TRBJ2-3; D gene uncertain. In germline, CDR1 is SEHNR, CDR2 FQNEAQ (reference sequence). V lost 5 bases, J lost 2 bases, and 5 bases lay in between. This CDR3 has 12 residues. CDR3 sequence reads: CASSPITDTQYF. The CDR3 DNA is TGTGCCAGCAGCCCTATCACAGATACGCAGTATTTT.

The chain has TRBV5-4 and TRBJ1-5; D gene uncertain. The germline V gene encodes CDR1 SGHNT and CDR2 YYREEE (reference sequence). Trimming took 1 base from V and 1 from J, leaving 6 bases between them. There are 14 residues in the CDR3. As DNA, the CDR3 is TGTGCCAGCAGCTTGAGCCCGAGCAATCAGCCCCAGCATTTT. Protein sequence: CASSLSPSNQPQHF.

The chain has TRBV7-8 and TRBJ2-4, with D possibly being TRBD2 (5 bases). Per the germline V gene, CDR1 is SGHVS and CDR2 is FQNEAQ. Trimming stripped 1 base from V and 1 base from J, with 11 bases between. CDR3 size: 16 residues. The CDR3 spells CASSLGRGLAKNIQYF. DNA for the CDR3: TGTGCCAGCAGCTTAGGCAGAGGGCTCGCCAAAAACATTCAGTACTTC.

J is TRBJ1-6 and V is TRBV11-2, with 8 bases matching TRBD1. CDR1 is SGHAT and CDR2 is FQNNGV in the germline V gene. This CDR3 is built from 15 residues. V shed 1 base and J 7 bases; nucleotides not matched to a gene: 3. CDR3 nucleotides: TGTGCCAGCAGCTTAGGGGGGACAGGCAATTCACCCCTCCACTTT. This translates into CASSLGGTGNSPLHF.

The chain joins TRBV10-3 to TRBJ2-7; the D gene is possibly TRBD2 (5 bases). The CDR3 is made up of 14 amino acids. Germline V lookup: CDR1 ENHRY, CDR2 SYGVKD. The V end lost 8 bases, the J end lost 4 bases, and 18 bases lay between the germline ends. The CDR3: CAIDNGPGMYEQYF. The DNA for the CDR3 is TGTGCCATCGACAACGGCCCGGGAATGTACGAGCAGTACTTC.

CDR3 amino acids: CASSLLPGLAANPENEQFF. CDR3 DNA sequence: TGTGCCAGCAGCTTACTACCGGGACTAGCGGCCAACCCAGAGAATGAGCAGTTCTTC. V gene TRBV7-6 combines with J gene TRBJ2-1; 11 bases are a match to TRBD2. The CDR3 extends over 19 amino acids. The V and J ends lost 2 bases and 7 bases, in that order; junction bases with no gene match: 16. Per germline, CDR1 SGHVS and CDR2 FNYEAQ. The full variable domain, rest sourced from reference TRBV7-6 and TRBJ2-1, is GAGVSQSPRYKVTKRGQDVALRCDPISGHVSLYWYRQALGQGPEFLTYFNYEAQQDKSGLPNDRFSAERPEGSISTLTIQRTEQRDSAMYRCASSLLPGLAANPENEQFFGPGTRLTVL.

J is TRBJ1-3 and V is TRBV4-1; D uncertain. The ends were cut back, 4 bases at V and 0 bases at J, with 22 bases in the middle. This CDR3 spans 19 amino acids. Germline lookup yields CDR1 MGHRA and CDR2 YSYEKL. The CDR3 loop reads CASSREILLRVSSGNTIYF. CDR3 in DNA: TGCGCCAGCAGCCGAGAGATACTTTTGCGAGTAAGCTCTGGAAACACCATATATTTT.

Only one count was recorded for this clone. This rearrangement joins TRBV27 to TRBJ2-1; TRBD2 aligns across 12 bases. The trim removed 6 bases at V and 5 bases at J, leaving 2 bases unmatched. The CDR3 covers 14 residues. Per the germline V gene, CDR1 is MNHEY and CDR2 is SMNVEV (reference sequence). The CDR3 is CASRGLAGNNEQFF. The DNA of the CDR3 is TGTGCCAGCAGGGGACTAGCGGGCAACAATGAGCAGTTCTTC.

The V and J genes are TRBV6-5 and TRBJ1-1, with TRBD1 as a possible D gene (5 bases). Germline V gene lookup returns CDR1 MNHEY and CDR2 SVGAGI. With 2 bases removed from V and 5 bases from J, the gap between germline ends came to 18 bases. CDR3 size: 16 residues. CDR3 loop: CASSYEARAGSTEAFF. In DNA, the CDR3 is TGTGCCAGCAGTTACGAGGCCAGGGCGGGGAGTACTGAAGCTTTCTTT.

The V gene is TRBV19, the J gene TRBJ1-4, with TRBD1 matching over 7 bases. There are 14 residues in the CDR3. The germline V gene encodes CDR1 LNHDA and CDR2 SQIVND (reference sequence). V dropped 5 bases and J dropped 8; count of bases not matched to a gene: 8. Here the CDR3 reads CASSLDRVAEKLFF. The CDR3 nucleotides are TGTGCCAGTAGTCTCGACAGGGTTGCGGAAAAACTGTTTTTT.

V gene TRBV5-1 combines with J gene TRBJ2-1; D call uncertain. CDR1 and CDR2 from the germline V gene are SGHRS and YFSETQ. The CDR3 spans 14 residues. V shed 2 bases and J shed 6 bases, with 12 bases lying between them. CDR3 sequence (DNA): TGCGCCAGCAGCTTAAGTGCAGGTTTCAATGAGCAGTTCTTC. It is translated as CASSLSAGFNEQFF.

The chain combines TRBV6-6 with TRBJ2-5; 10 nucleotides agree with TRBD2. Per the germline V gene, CDR1 is MNHNY and CDR2 is SVGAGI (reference sequence). V dropped 5 bases and J dropped 5; count of bases not matched to a gene: 8. CDR3 size: 15 residues. CDR3 nucleotides: TGTGCCAGCAGTGCCTATAGCGGGAGGTCTGAGACCCAGTACTTC. It is translated as CASSAYSGRSETQYF.

As DNA, the CDR3 is TGTGCCAGCAGTCAGGGGGATTATGAGCAGTTCTTC. It specifies CASSQGDYEQFF. The V call is TRBV6-6, the J call TRBJ2-1, with 7 nucleotides matching TRBD1. The CDR3 spans 12 residues. CDR1 MNHNY and CDR2 SVGAGI come from the germline V gene (reference sequence). After removal of 5 bases from V and 8 bases from J, the junction contained 3 bases not matched to a gene.

The chain recombines TRBV10-3 with TRBJ2-3; 8 nucleotides match TRBD2. The CDR3 has 15 residues. J gave up 0 bases and V 6 bases, and 5 bases lay outside the gene matches. CDR1 and CDR2 from the germline V gene are ENHRY and SYGVKD. This chain's CDR3 is CAIRPSGFSTDTQYF. In nucleotides, the CDR3 is TGTGCCATCAGACCTAGCGGGTTCAGCACAGATACGCAGTATTTT.

This chain links TRBV19 with TRBJ2-2; D call uncertain. V was cut by 6 bases and J by 2 bases, with 13 bases left in between. The CDR3 is 15 residues long. From germline, CDR1 is LNHDA and CDR2 SQIVND (reference sequence). CDR3 nucleotide sequence: TGTGCCAGTAGCCCCCAGACTTTTAACACCGGGGAGCTGTTTTTT. This sequence encodes CASSPQTFNTGELFF.

J is TRBJ1-2 and V is TRBV19; D not resolved. The CDR3 is 15 amino acids. V lost 7 bases and J lost 5, with 20 bases in between. Germline V gives CDR1 LNHDA, CDR2 SQIVND (reference sequence). The CDR3 region has the DNA TGTGCCAGTATCCCAATCGGAGGATTTTCGTATGGCTACACCTTC. It translates to CASIPIGGFSYGYTF.

This clone was counted only a few times. The chain carries TRBV19 and TRBJ1-2; possible D gene TRBD1, 5 bases. The CDR3 is made up of 13 amino acids. V gave up 4 bases and J gave up 7 bases, with 13 bases separating them. Germline V gives CDR1 LNHDA, CDR2 SQIVND (reference sequence). The CDR3 spells CASSSGRVGGYTF. The CDR3 coding sequence is TGTGCCAGTAGTAGCGGCAGGGTGGGTGGCTACACCTTC.

Points on this clone: A read error may explain this, as a much larger clone is one base away. The genes are TRBV5-1 and TRBJ2-7, with a possible D match to TRBD1 (5 bases). This CDR3 has 12 amino acids. V lost 0 bases to trimming and J lost 5 bases, with 6 bases between them. Germline loops: CDR1 SGHRS, CDR2 YFSETQ. This CDR3 reads CASSLAGNEQYF. CDR3 coding DNA: TGCGCCAGCAGCTTGGCAGGGAACGAGCAGTACTTC.

The gene calls are TRBV5-8 and TRBJ1-5, with a weak D call TRBD1 (5 bases). The germline V gene encodes CDR1 SGHTS and CDR2 YDEGEE. The CDR3 consists of 15 residues. Between the trimmed V and J ends, which lost 5 bases and 6 bases, there was a span of 18 bases. CDR3 protein: CASRYRQGRIQPQHF. DNA for the CDR3: TGTGCCAGCAGGTACCGGCAGGGCCGGATTCAGCCCCAGCATTTT.

V is TRBV11-3 and J is TRBJ2-5, with 10 nucleotides matching TRBD2. The germline V gene has CDR1 SGHNT and CDR2 YENEEA. J was trimmed by 5 bases and V by 3 bases; bases with no gene match: 3. This CDR3 region has 14 residues. CDR3 nucleotide sequence: TGTGCCAGCAGCTTTAGCGGGGGGCTGGAGACCCAGTACTTC. Its translation: CASSFSGGLETQYF.

V usage is TRBV2 and J usage is TRBJ2-2, with 8 bases identical to TRBD1. V trimming: 6 bases; J trimming: 4 bases; junction bases outside the gene matches: 10. The CDR3 is made up of 16 amino acids. Per the germline V gene, CDR1 is SNHLY and CDR2 is FYNNEI. The CDR3 reads CASSPLDRGRTGELFF. Written as DNA, the CDR3 is TGTGCCAGCAGCCCGTTAGACAGGGGTCGCACCGGGGAGCTGTTTTTT. Together with reference TRBV2 and TRBJ2-2, the CDR3 gives the full variable domain: EPEVTQTPSHQVTQMGQEVILRCVPISNHLYFYWYRQILGQKVEFLVSFYNNEISEKSEIFDDQFSVERPDGSNFTLKIRSTKLEDSAMYFCASSPLDRGRTGELFFGEGSRLTVL.

For the CDR3, the DNA is TGCGCCAGCAGCCCCGGGGGAGGGGCCTCACGCAATGAGCAGTTCTTC. Translating it yields CASSPGGGASRNEQFF. The V and J genes are TRBV5-1 and TRBJ2-1; 7 bases line up with TRBD2. The CDR3 consists of 16 residues. Unmatched junction bases numbered 13, after V lost 4 bases and J lost 6 bases. The germline V gene encodes CDR1 SGHRS and CDR2 YFSETQ.

This rearrangement joins TRBV14 to TRBJ1-2, with D possibly being TRBD1 (6 bases). The V gene's germline CDR1 is SGHDN and CDR2 FVKESK. This CDR3 comprises 14 residues. Trimming took 0 bases from V and 4 from J, leaving 9 bases between them. The CDR3 DNA is TGTGCCAGCAGCCAAGAGACAGGAGGCTATGGCTACACCTTC. Residues: CASSQETGGYGYTF.

This chain connects TRBV28 to TRBJ2-6; D possibly corresponds to TRBD2 (6 bases). This CDR3 is built from 20 residues. CDR1 and CDR2 from the germline V gene are MDHEN and SYDVKM. The germline V and J ends were trimmed by 3 bases and 0 bases, with 21 bases remaining between them. DNA of the CDR3: TGTGCCAGCAGTTTTGGGGCGGGGTATAATCTCTTCTCTGGGGCCAACGTCCTGACTTTC. Its protein is CASSFGAGYNLFSGANVLTF.

The chain joins TRBV5-1 to TRBJ2-7; 11 bases align to TRBD1. This CDR3 has 15 residues. V shed 3 bases and J 2 bases; nucleotides not matched to a gene: 4. Germline V lookup: CDR1 SGHRS, CDR2 YFSETQ. DNA of the CDR3: TGCGCCAGCAGCTGGACAGGGGGCGGAACCTACGAGCAGTACTTC. It encodes CASSWTGGGTYEQYF.

This chain uses TRBV28 with TRBJ2-3; D may be TRBD2 (6 bases). The CDR3 covers 17 residues. Germline lookup yields CDR1 MDHEN and CDR2 SYDVKM. Trimming took off 4 bases at V and 1 base at J, with 18 bases between the two ends. CDR3 DNA: TGTGCCAGCAGTTGGGGGGTGTGGAGCGGACGCACAGATACGCAGTATTTT. It specifies CASSWGVWSGRTDTQYF. Together with reference TRBV28 and TRBJ2-3, the CDR3 gives the full variable domain: DVKVTQSSRYLVKRTGEKVFLECVQDMDHENMFWYRQDPGLGLRLIYFSYDVKMKEKGDIPEGYSVSREKKERFSLILESASTNQTSMYLCASSWGVWSGRTDTQYFGPGTRLTVL.

This clone was seen once. J is TRBJ2-3 and V is TRBV27, with a weak D call TRBD2 (5 bases). Germline V gives CDR1 MNHEY, CDR2 SMNVEV (reference sequence). The V gene lost 2 bases and the J gene lost 2 bases, with 11 bases spanning the gap. The CDR3 covers 15 residues. The CDR3 DNA sequence: TGTGCCAGCAGTTTAATTAGAGGACTCACAGATACGCAGTATTTT. Translating gives CASSLIRGLTDTQYF.

The chain joins TRBV7-9 to TRBJ2-3, with TRBD2 matching 7 bases. The CDR3 extends over 16 amino acids. Germline V gives CDR1 SEHNR, CDR2 FQNEAQ (reference sequence). The V segment lost 6 bases and the J segment 0 bases; nucleotides outside the gene matches: 9. CDR3 amino acids: CASSRRGGLSTDTQYF. For the CDR3, the DNA is TGTGCCAGCAGTCGCCGCGGGGGACTTAGCACAGATACGCAGTATTTT. Variable domain in full (rest from reference TRBV7-9 and TRBJ2-3): DTGVSQNPRHKITKRGQNVTFRCDPISEHNRLYWYRQTLGQGPEFLTYFQNEAQLEKSRLLSDRFSAERPKGSFSTLEIQRTEQGDSAMYLCASSRRGGLSTDTQYFGPGTRLTVL.

The chain combines TRBV6-1 with TRBJ1-2, with 7 bases that match TRBD1. V dropped 1 base and J dropped 5; count of bases not matched to a gene: 10. The CDR3 loop spans 16 amino acids. From germline, CDR1 is MNHNS and CDR2 SASEGT. The chain's CDR3 is CASSEVVTGIFYGYTF. CDR3 nucleotide sequence: TGTGCCAGCAGTGAAGTAGTGACAGGGATTTTTTATGGCTACACCTTC.